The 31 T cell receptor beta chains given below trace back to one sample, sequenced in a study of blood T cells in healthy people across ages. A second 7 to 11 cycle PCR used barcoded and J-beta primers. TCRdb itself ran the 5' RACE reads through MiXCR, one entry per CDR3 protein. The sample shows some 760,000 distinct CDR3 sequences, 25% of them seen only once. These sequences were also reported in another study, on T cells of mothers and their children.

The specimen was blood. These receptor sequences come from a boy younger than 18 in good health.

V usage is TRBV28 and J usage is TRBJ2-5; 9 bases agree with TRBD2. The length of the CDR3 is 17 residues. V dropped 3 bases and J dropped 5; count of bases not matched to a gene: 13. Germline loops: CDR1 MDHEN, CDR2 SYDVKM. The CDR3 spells CASSFVLAGVRGETQYF. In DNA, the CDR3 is TGTGCCAGCAGTTTTGTGTTAGCGGGAGTAAGGGGGGAGACCCAGTACTTC.

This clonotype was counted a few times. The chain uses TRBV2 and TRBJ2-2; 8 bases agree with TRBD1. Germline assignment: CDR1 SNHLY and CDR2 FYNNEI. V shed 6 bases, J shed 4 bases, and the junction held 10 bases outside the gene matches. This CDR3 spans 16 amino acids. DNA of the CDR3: TGTGCCAGCAGAGACCAGGGGGCCATCCTCACCGGGGAGCTGTTTTTT. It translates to CASRDQGAILTGELFF.

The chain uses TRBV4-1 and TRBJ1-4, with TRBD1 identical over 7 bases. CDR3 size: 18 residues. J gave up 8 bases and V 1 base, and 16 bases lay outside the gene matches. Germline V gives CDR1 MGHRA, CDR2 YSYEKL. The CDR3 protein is CASSQVGWTGTIGEKLFF. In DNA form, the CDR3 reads TGCGCCAGCAGCCAAGTTGGTTGGACAGGAACCATCGGGGAAAAACTGTTTTTT.

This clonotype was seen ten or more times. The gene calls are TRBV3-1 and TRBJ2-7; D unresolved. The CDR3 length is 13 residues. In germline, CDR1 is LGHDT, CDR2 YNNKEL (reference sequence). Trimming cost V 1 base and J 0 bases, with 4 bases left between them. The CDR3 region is CASSQGPSYEQYF. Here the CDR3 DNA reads TGTGCCAGCAGCCAAGGGCCCTCCTACGAGCAGTACTTC.

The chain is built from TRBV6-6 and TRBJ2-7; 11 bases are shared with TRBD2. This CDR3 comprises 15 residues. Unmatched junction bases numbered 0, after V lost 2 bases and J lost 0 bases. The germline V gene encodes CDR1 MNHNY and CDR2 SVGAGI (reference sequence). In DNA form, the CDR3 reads TGTGCCAGCAGTTACACTAGCGGGAGCTCCTACGAGCAGTACTTC. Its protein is CASSYTSGSSYEQYF.

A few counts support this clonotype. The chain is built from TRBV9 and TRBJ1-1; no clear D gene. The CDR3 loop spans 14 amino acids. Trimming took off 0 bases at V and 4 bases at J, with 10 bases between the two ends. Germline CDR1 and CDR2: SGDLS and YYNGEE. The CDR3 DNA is TGTGCCAGCAGCGTAGACCGGCTTGGCACTGAAGCTTTCTTT. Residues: CASSVDRLGTEAFF. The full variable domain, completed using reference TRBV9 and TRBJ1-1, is DSGVTQTPKHLITATGQRVTLRCSPRSGDLSVYWYQQSLDQGLQFLIQYYNGEERAKGNILERFSAQQFPDLHSELNLSSLELGDSALYFCASSVDRLGTEAFFGQGTRLTVV.

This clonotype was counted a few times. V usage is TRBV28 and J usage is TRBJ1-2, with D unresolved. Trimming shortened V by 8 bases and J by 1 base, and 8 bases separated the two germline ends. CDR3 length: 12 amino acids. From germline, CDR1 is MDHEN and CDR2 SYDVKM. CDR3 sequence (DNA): TGTGCCAGCGAAGCGGTTAACTATGGCTACACCTTC. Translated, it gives CASEAVNYGYTF.

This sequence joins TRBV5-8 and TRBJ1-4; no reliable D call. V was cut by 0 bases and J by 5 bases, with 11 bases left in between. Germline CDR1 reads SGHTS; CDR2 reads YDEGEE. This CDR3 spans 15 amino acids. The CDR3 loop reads CASSLGVVGNEKLFF. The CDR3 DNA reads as TGTGCCAGCAGCTTGGGAGTCGTGGGGAATGAAAAACTGTTTTTT.

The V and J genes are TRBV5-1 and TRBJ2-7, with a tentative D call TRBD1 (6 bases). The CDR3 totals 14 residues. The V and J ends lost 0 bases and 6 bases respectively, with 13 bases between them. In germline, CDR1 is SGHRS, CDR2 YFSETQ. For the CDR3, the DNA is TGCGCCAGCAGCTTGGCACAGGGACGGCCCGAGCAGTACTTC. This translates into CASSLAQGRPEQYF.

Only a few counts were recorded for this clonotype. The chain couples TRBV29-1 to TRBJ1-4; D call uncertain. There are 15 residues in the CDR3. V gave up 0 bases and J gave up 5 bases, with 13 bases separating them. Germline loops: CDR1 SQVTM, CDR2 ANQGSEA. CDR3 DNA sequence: TGCAGCGTTGAAGATGGGTCAGAGGAAAATGAAAAACTGTTTTTT. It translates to CSVEDGSEENEKLFF.

The CDR3 bases are TGTGCCAGCAGCTTGGGAGCGGGGGCTCAAGAGACCCAGTACTTC. Translating it yields CASSLGAGAQETQYF. The chain carries TRBV5-6 and TRBJ2-5; 8 bases agree with TRBD2. V lost 0 bases, J lost 2 bases, and 3 bases stayed unmatched. Germline V lookup: CDR1 SGHDT, CDR2 YYEEEE. CDR3 length: 15 residues.

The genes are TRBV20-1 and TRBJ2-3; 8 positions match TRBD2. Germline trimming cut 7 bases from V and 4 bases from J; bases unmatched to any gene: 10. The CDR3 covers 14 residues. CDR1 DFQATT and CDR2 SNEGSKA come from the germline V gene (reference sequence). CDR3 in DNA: TGCAGTGGTCAGTCGGGAGGGACCGCAGATACGCAGTATTTT. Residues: CSGQSGGTADTQYF.

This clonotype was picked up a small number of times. The CDR3 here is CSGKDRGAYEQYF. As DNA, the CDR3 is TGCAGCGGGAAGGACAGGGGTGCCTACGAGCAGTACTTC. The chain links TRBV29-1 to TRBJ2-5; 9 bases map to TRBD1. The end of the DNA is better explained by TRBJ2-7, so the J call may be wrong. The CDR3 length is 13 residues. Per germline, CDR1 SQVTM and CDR2 ANQGSEA.

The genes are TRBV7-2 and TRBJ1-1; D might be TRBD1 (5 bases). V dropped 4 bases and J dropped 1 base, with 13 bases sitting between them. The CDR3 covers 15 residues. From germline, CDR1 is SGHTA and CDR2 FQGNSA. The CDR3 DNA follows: TGTGCCAGCAGCTCAGCCCAGACAGCGAACACTGAAGCTTTCTTT. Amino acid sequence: CASSSAQTANTEAFF. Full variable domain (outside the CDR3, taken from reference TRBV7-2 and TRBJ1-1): GAGVSQSPSNKVTEKGKDVELRCDPISGHTALYWYRQSLGQGLEFLIYFQGNSAPDKSGLPSDRFSAERTGGSVSTLTIQRTQQEDSAVYLCASSSAQTANTEAFFGQGTRLTVV.

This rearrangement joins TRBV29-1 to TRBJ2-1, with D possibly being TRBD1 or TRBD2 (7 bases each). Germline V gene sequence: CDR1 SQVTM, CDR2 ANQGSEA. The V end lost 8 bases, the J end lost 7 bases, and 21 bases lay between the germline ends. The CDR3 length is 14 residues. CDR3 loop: CSSGGGTIGNEQFF. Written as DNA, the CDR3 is TGCAGCTCAGGGGGGGGGACAATAGGGAATGAGCAGTTCTTC.

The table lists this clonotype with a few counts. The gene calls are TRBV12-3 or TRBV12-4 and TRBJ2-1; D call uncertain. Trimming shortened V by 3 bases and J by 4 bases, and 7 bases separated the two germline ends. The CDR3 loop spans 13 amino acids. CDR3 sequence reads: CASSFVQYNEQFF. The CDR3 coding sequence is TGTGCCAGCAGTTTCGTACAATACAATGAGCAGTTCTTC.

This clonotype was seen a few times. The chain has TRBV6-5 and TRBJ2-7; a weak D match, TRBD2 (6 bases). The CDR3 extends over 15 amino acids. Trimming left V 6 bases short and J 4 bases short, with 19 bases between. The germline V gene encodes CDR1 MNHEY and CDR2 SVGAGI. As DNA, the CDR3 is TGTGCCAGCAGCCTCTACTCGGGACTTTCTTACGAGCAGTACTTC. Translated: CASSLYSGLSYEQYF.

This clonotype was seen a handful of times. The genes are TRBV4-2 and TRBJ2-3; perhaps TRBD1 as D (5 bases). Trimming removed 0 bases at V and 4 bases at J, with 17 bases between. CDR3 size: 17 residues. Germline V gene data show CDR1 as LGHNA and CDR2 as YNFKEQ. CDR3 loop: CASSQEWSSRGSDTQYF. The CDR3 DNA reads TGTGCCAGCAGCCAAGAATGGTCTTCAAGGGGATCAGATACGCAGTATTTT.

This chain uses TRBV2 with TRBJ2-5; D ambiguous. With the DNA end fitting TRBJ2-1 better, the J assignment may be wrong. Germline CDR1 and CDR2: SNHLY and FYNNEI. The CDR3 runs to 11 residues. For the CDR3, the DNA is TGTGCCAGCACCTACCAGAATGAGCAGTTCTTC. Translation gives CASTYQNEQFF.

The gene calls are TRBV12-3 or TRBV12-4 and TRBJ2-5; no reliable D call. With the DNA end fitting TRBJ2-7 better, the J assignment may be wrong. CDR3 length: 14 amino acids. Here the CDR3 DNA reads TGTGCCAGCAGTTTATCTCCCCTTTCGGACGAGCAGTACGTC. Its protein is CASSLSPLSDEQYV.

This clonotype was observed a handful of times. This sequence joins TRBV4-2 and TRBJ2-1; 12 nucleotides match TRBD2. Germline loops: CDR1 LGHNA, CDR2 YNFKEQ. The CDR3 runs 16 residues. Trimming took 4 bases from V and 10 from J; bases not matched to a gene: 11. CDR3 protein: CASSREPLGLAGEQFF. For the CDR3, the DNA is TGTGCCAGCAGCCGAGAGCCCTTGGGACTAGCGGGCGAGCAGTTCTTC.

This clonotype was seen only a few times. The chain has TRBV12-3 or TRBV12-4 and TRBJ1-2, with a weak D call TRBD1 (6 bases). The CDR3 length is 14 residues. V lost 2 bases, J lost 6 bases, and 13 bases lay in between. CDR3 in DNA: TGTGCCAGCAGTTTATATTTGCAGGGGCATGGCTACACCTTC. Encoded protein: CASSLYLQGHGYTF.

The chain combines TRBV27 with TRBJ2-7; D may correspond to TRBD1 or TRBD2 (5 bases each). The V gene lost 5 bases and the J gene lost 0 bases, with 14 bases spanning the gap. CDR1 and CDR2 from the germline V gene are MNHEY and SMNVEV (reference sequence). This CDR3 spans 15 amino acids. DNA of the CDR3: TGTGCCAGCAGTCAAGGGACCCCGAGCTCCTACGAGCAGTACTTC. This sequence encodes CASSQGTPSSYEQYF.

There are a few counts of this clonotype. In DNA form, the CDR3 reads TGTGCCAGCAAACTAGCACCGAACACCGGGGAGCTGTTTTTT. Translated, it gives CASKLAPNTGELFF. The chain carries TRBV7-2 and TRBJ2-2, with D possibly TRBD2 on 6 matching bases. This CDR3 spans 14 amino acids. V was pared by 7 bases and J by 0 bases, with 9 bases between. CDR1 is SGHTA and CDR2 is FQGNSA in the germline V gene.

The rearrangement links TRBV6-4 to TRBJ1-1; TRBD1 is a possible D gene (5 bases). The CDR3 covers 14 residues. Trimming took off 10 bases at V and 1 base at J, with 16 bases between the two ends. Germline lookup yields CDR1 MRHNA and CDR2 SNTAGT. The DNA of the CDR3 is TGTGCCACCGGTTGGGGCAGGGCGAACACTGAAGCTTTCTTT. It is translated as CATGWGRANTEAFF.

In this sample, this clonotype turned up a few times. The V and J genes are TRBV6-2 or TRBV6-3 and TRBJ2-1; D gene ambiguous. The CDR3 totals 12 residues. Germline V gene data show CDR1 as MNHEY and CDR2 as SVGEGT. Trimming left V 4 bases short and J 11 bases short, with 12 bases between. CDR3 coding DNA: TGTGCCAGCAGTTCACTCGAAATGAAGCAGTTCTTC. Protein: CASSSLEMKQFF.

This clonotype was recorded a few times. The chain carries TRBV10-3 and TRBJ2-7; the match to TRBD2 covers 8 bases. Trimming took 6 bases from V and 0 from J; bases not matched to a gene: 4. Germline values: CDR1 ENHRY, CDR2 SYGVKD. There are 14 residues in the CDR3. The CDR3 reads CAIRTTSDSYEQYF. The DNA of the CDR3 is TGTGCCATCAGGACGACTAGCGACTCCTACGAGCAGTACTTC.

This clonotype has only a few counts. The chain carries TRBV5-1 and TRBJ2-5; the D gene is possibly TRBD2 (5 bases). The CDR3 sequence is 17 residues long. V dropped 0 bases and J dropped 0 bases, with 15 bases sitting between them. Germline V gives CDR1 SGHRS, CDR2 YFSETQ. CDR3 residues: CASSLAADWSYQETQYF. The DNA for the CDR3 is TGCGCCAGCAGCTTGGCCGCGGACTGGTCGTACCAAGAGACCCAGTACTTC. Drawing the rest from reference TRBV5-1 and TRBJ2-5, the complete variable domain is KAGVTQTPRYLIKTRGQQVTLSCSPISGHRSVSWYQQTPGQGLQFLFEYFSETQRNKGNFPGRFSGRQFSNSRSEMNVSTLELGDSALYLCASSLAADWSYQETQYFGPGTRLLVL.

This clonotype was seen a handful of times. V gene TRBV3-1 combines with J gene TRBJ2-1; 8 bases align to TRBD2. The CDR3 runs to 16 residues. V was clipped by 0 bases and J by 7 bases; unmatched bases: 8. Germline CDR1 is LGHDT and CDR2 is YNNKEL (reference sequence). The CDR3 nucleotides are TGTGCCAGCAGCCAAGAGGCAAGCGGGAGTAAAAATGAGCAGTTCTTC. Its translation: CASSQEASGSKNEQFF.

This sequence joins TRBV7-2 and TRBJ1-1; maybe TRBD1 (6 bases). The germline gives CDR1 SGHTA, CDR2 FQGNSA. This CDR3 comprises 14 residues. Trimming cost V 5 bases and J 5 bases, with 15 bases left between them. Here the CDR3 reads CASSNGQWGTEAFF. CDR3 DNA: TGTGCCAGCAGCAACGGACAGTGGGGGACTGAAGCTTTCTTT.

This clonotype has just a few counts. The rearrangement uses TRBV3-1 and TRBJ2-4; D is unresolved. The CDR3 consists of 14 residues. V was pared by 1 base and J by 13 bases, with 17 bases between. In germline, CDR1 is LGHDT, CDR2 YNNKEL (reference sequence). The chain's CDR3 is CASSQAWSAPRQYF. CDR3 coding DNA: TGTGCCAGCAGCCAAGCTTGGTCAGCCCCGCGGCAGTACTTC.